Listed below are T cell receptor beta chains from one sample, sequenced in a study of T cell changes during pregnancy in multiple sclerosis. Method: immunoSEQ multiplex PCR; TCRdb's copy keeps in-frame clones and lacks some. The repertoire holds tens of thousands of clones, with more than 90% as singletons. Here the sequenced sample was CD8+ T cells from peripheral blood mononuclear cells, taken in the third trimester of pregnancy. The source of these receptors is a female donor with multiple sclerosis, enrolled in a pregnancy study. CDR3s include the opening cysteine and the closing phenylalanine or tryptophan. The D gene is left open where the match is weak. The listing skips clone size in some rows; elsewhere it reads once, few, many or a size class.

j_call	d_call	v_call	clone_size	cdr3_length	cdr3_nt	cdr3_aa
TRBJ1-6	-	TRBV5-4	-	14	TGTGCCAGCAGGTCGGGACAAGGAAATTCACCCCTCCACTTT	CASRSGQGNSPLHF
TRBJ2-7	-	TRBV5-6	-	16	TGTGCCAGCAGCCAAACACAGGGAGAGTTCTCCTACGAGCAGTACTTC	CASSQTQGEFSYEQYF
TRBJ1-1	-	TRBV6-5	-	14	TGTGCCAGCTCGACTGGGGGGGCGAACACTGAAGCTTTCTTT	CASSTGGANTEAFF
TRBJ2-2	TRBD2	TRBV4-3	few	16	TGCGCCAGCAGCCAAATTCTAGCGGGGGGATCCGGGGAGCTGTTTTTT	CASSQILAGGSGELFF
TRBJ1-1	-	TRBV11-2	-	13	TGTGCCAGCAGCTTAGTAATGACATATGAAGCTTTCTTT	CASSLVMTYEAFF
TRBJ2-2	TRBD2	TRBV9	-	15	TGTGCCAGCACCCAGGTAGCGGGAGAGTCCGGGGAGCTGTTTTTT	CASTQVAGESGELFF
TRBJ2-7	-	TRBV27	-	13	TGTGCCAGCAGTTTAAAGGGGTTCCACGAGCAGTACTTC	CASSLKGFHEQYF
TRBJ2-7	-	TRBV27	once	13	TGTGCCAGCAGCCGGGCAGGGGGGTACGAGCAGTACTTC	CASSRAGGYEQYF
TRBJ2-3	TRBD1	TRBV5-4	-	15	TGTGCCAGCACCGGGGACAGGGCTAGCACAGATACGCAGTATTTT	CASTGDRASTDTQYF
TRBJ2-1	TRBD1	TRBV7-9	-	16	TGTGCCAGCAGCCCGCGGACAGGGGATCGGGTAAATGAGCAGTTCTTC	CASSPRTGDRVNEQFF
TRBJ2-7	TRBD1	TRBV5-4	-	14	TGTGCCAGCAGCCCCGGGACAGGGGGTTACGAGCAGTACTTC	CASSPGTGGYEQYF
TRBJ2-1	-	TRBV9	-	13	TGTGCCAGCAGCCCCCCCATAGTTAACGAGCAGTTCTTC	CASSPPIVNEQFF
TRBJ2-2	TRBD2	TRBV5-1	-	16	TGCGCCAGCAGCTTGGCCATCCAGCGGGAGTGGTGGGAGCTGTTTTTT	CASSLAIQREWWELFF
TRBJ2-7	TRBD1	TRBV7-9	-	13	TGTGCCAGCAGCTTAGCGACAGGGAACGAGCAGTACTTC	CASSLATGNEQYF
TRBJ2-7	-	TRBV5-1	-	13	TGCGCCAGCAGCTTTAGGACATCGGAGGAGCAGTACTTC	CASSFRTSEEQYF
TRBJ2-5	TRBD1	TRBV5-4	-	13	TGTGCCAGCAGCCCCGACAGGGAAGAGACCCAGTACTTC	CASSPDREETQYF
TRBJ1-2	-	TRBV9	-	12	TGTGCCAGCAGCGTAGACACCTATGGCTACACCTTC	CASSVDTYGYTF
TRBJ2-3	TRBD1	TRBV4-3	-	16	TGCGCCAGCAGCCAAGGGCAGGGGGCGGAGGCAGATACGCAGTATTTT	CASSQGQGAEADTQYF
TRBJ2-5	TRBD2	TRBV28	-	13	TGTGCCAGCAACCTTCTAGCGGGCGAGACCCAGTACTTC	CASNLLAGETQYF
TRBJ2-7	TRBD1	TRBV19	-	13	TGTGCCAGTAGTCCAGGGACAGGCTACGAGCAGTACTTC	CASSPGTGYEQYF
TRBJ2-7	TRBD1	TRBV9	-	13	TGTGCCAGCAGCGTAGGACAGGGGAACGAGCAGTACTTC	CASSVGQGNEQYF
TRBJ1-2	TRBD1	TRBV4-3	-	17	TGCGCCAGCAGCCAAGAAAGTGCGGGACAGGGGCGAGATGGCTACACCTTC	CASSQESAGQGRDGYTF
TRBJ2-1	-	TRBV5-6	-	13	TGTGCCAGCAGCTTCCCCCAAGCCAATGAGCAGTTCTTC	CASSFPQANEQFF
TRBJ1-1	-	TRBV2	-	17	TGTGCCAGCAGTGAAGCGCCAGGGTCATGGGTGAACACTGAAGCTTTCTTT	CASSEAPGSWVNTEAFF
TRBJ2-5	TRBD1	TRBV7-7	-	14	TGTGCCAGCAGCCCCCCGGGACAGCAAGAGACCCAGTACTTC	CASSPPGQQETQYF
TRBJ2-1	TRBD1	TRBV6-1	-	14	TGTGCCAGCAGTGCTGGGACAGCATACAATGAGCAGTTCTTC	CASSAGTAYNEQFF
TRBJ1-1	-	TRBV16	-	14	TGTGCCAGCAGCCAATCTCGAGGGAACACTGAAGCTTTCTTT	CASSQSRGNTEAFF
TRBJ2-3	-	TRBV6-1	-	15	TGTGCCAGCAGAGCTCTAGATTCTAGCACAGATACGCAGTATTTT	CASRALDSSTDTQYF
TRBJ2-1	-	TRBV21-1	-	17	TGTGCCAGCAGCAAAGCGATGGGACAGAGCTCCTACAATGAGCAGTTCTTC	CASSKAMGQSSYNEQFF
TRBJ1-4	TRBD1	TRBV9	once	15	TGTGCCAGCAGCGGACTCCAGGGGGCTGGGGAAAAACTGTTTTTT	CASSGLQGAGEKLFF
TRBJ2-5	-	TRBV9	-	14	TGTGCCAGCAGCCCTAGAAGGCTATCGGAGACCCAGTACTTC	CASSPRRLSETQYF
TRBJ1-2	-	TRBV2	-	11	TGTGCCAGCATCAAAGAGGCTGGCTACACCTTC	CASIKEAGYTF
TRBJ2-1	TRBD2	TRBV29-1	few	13	TGCAGCGTTGGAGCGGGGGAGGACAATGAGCAGTTCTTC	CSVGAGEDNEQFF
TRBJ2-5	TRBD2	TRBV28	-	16	TGTGCCAGCAGTCTAAGGACTAGCGAAATACAAGAGACCCAGTACTTC	CASSLRTSEIQETQYF
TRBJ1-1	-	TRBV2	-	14	TGTGCCAGCAGTGAGCGAGGAACCTTCACTGAAGCTTTCTTT	CASSERGTFTEAFF
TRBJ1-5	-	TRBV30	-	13	TGTGCCTGGAGTCGACAGAGACATCAGCCCCAGCATTTT	CAWSRQRHQPQHF
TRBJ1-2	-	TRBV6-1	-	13	TGTGCCAGCAGTGAGGGACTTTACTATGGCTACACCTTC	CASSEGLYYGYTF
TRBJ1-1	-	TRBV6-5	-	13	TGTGCCAGCAGCCTTGGACAGTACACTGAAGCTTTCTTT	CASSLGQYTEAFF
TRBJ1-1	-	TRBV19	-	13	TGTGCCAGTAGTATCTACCTTTGGACTGAAGCTTTCTTT	CASSIYLWTEAFF
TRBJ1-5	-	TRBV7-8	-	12	TGTGCCAGCAGTTGGGAGAATCAGCCCCAGCATTTT	CASSWENQPQHF
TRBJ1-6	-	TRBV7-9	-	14	TGTGCCAGCAGCTTAGTTCAGGGTGAATCACCCCTCCACTTT	CASSLVQGESPLHF
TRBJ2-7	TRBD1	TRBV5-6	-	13	TGTGCCAGCAGCACAGGGGTAACGGGGGAGCAGTACTTC	CASSTGVTGEQYF
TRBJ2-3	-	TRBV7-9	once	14	TGTGCCAGCAGGCTATCACTACAGGGAGATACGCAGTATTTT	CASRLSLQGDTQYF
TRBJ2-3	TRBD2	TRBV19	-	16	TGTGCCAGTAGTATGTTGGCGGGGGGGCCCTCAGATACGCAGTATTTT	CASSMLAGGPSDTQYF
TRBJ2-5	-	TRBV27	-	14	TGTGCCAGCAGTTCGGTAGCGCAACAAGAGACCCAGTACTTC	CASSSVAQQETQYF
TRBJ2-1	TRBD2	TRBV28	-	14	TGTGCCAGCAGTTTTGTGGGACTAGCGGATGAGCAGTTCTTC	CASSFVGLADEQFF
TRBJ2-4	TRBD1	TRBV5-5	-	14	TGTGCCAGCAGCTCCGGGACAGCAAAAAACATTCAGTACTTC	CASSSGTAKNIQYF
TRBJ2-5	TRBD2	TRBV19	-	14	TGTGCCAGTAGCGCCCGGGAGGTCCAAGAGACCCAGTACTTC	CASSAREVQETQYF
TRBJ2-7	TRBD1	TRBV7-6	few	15	TGTGCCAGCAGCTTTTCCGGGACAGGGGGTAACGAGCAGTACTTC	CASSFSGTGGNEQYF
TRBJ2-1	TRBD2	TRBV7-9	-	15	TGTGCCAGCAGCTTATTCGCGGGGGGCCCGGATGAGCAGTTCTTC	CASSLFAGGPDEQFF
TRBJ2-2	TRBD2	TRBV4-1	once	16	TGCGCCAGCAGCCAACAAGCGGGGGGGCGGTCCGGGGAGCTGTTTTTT	CASSQQAGGRSGELFF
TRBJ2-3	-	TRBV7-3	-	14	TGTGCCAGCAGCTCGGACACCAATACAGATACGCAGTATTTT	CASSSDTNTDTQYF
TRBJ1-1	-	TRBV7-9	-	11	TGTGCCAGCAGCTTTGGCGGTGAAGCTTTCTTT	CASSFGGEAFF
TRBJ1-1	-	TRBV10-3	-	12	TGTGCCATCAGCGGGGGGGGCACTGAAGCTTTCTTT	CAISGGGTEAFF
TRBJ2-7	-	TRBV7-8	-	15	TGTGCCAGCAGCTTAGCACGGGGGAGCTCCTACGAGCAGTACTTC	CASSLARGSSYEQYF
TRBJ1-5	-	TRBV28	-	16	TGTGCCAGCAGTTTATGGGCAGGCTATAGCAATCAGCCCCAGCATTTT	CASSLWAGYSNQPQHF
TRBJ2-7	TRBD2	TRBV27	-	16	TGTGCCAGCAGTGGCCCGGGGGGTACTATATCCTACGAGCAGTACTTC	CASSGPGGTISYEQYF
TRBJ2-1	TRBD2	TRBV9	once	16	TGTGCCAGCAGCGTAGAAGGGACTAGCTCCTACAATGAGCAGTTCTTC	CASSVEGTSSYNEQFF